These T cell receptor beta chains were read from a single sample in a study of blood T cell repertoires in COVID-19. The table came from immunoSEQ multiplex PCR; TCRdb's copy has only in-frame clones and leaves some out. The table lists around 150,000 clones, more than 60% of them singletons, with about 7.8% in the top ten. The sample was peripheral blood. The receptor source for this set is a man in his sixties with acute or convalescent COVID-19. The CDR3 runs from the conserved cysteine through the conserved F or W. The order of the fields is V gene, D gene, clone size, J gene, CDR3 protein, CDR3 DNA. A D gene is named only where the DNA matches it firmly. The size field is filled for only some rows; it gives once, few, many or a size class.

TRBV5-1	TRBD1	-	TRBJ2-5	CASSPGTGHETQYF	TGCGCCAGCAGCCCCGGGACAGGTCACGAGACCCAGTACTTC
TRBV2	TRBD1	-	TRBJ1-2	CASTDRTGGDYGYTF	TGTGCCAGCACCGACCGGACAGGGGGTGACTATGGCTACACCTTC
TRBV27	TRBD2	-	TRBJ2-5	CASSFGGDGETQYF	TGTGCCAGCAGTTTTGGGGGGGATGGGGAGACCCAGTACTTC
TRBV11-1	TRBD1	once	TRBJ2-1	CASKRGDRPSYNEQFF	TGTGCCAGCAAAAGGGGGGACAGGCCATCCTACAATGAGCAGTTCTTC
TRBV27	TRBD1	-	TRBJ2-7	CASSLRGGTGGPRNEQYF	TGTGCCAGCAGTTTAAGAGGGGGAACAGGGGGCCCGAGGAACGAGCAGTACTTC
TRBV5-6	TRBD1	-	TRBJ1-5	CASSLGTGNSQPQHF	TGTGCCAGCAGCTTGGGGACAGGGAATAGTCAGCCCCAGCATTTT
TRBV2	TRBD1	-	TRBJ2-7	CASSPGQGADEQYF	TGTGCCAGCAGCCCGGGACAGGGGGCCGACGAGCAGTACTTC
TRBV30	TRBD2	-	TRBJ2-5	CASLSGGKTQYF	TGTGCCAGCCTCTCGGGGGGGAAGACCCAGTACTTC
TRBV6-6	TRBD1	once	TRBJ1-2	CASSNRDRGDYGYTF	TGTGCCAGCAGTAACCGGGACAGGGGTGACTATGGCTACACCTTC
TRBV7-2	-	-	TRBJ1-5	CASSENYSNQPQHF	TGTGCCAGCAGCGAGAACTATAGCAATCAGCCCCAGCATTTT
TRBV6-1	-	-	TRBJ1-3	CASSEPLGTIYF	TGTGCCAGCAGTGAACCCCTCGGGACCATATATTTT
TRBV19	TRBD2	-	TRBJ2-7	CASSIGGGSSYEQYF	TGTGCCAGTAGTATAGGGGGAGGGTCGTCCTACGAGCAGTACTTC
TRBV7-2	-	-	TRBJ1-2	CASSPSQGFYGYTF	TGTGCCAGCAGCCCCAGTCAGGGGTTCTATGGCTACACCTTC
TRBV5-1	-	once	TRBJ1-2	CASSLVGGAGYGYTF	TGCGCCAGCAGCTTGGTCGGAGGGGCGGGCTATGGCTACACCTTC
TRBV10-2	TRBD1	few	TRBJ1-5	CASSDRDNQPQHF	TGCGCCAGCAGCGACAGGGACAATCAGCCCCAGCATTTT
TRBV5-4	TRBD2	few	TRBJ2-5	CASSFTSGGSQETQYF	TGTGCCAGCAGCTTCACTAGCGGGGGGTCCCAAGAGACCCAGTACTTC
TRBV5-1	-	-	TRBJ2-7	CASSLQGGSYEQYF	TGCGCCAGCTCTCTTCAGGGGGGATCCTACGAGCAGTACTTC
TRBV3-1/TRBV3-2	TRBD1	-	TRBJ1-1	CASSQENRGLNTEAFF	TGTGCCAGCAGCCAGGAAAACAGGGGGCTGAACACTGAAGCTTTCTTT
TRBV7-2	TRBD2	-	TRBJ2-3	CASSPGLAGGQGDTQYF	TGTGCCAGCAGCCCCGGACTAGCGGGGGGGCAGGGAGATACGCAGTATTTT
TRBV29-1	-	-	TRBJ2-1	CSALTDYNEQFF	TGCAGCGCTCTTACAGATTACAATGAGCAGTTCTTC
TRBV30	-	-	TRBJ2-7	CAWSAFEPKSYEQYF	TGTGCCTGGAGTGCTTTTGAGCCGAAATCCTACGAGCAGTACTTC
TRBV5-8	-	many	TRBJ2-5	CASSLVRREKETQYF	TGTGCCAGCAGCTTGGTTCGCAGGGAAAAAGAGACCCAGTACTTC
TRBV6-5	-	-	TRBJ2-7	CASRWSYEQYF	TGTGCCAGCCGATGGAGCTACGAGCAGTACTTC
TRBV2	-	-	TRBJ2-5	CANWGEQETQYF	TGTGCAAATTGGGGGGAACAAGAGACCCAGTACTTC
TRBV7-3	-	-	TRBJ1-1	CASRAHQGNTEAFF	TGTGCCAGCAGGGCCCACCAGGGGAACACTGAAGCTTTCTTT
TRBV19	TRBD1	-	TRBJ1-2	CASSSRDSYGYTF	TGTGCCAGTAGTTCCCGGGACAGCTATGGCTACACCTTC
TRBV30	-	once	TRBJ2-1	CAWSRGGDEQFF	TGTGCCTGGAGTCGAGGGGGGGATGAGCAGTTCTTC
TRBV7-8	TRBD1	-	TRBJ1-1	CASSTQGANTEAFF	TGTGCCAGCAGCACACAGGGGGCGAACACTGAAGCTTTCTTT
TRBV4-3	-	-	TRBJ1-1	CASSQAQNTEAFF	TGCGCCAGCAGCCAAGCACAGAACACTGAAGCTTTCTTT
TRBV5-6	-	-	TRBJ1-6	CASSLARGGSPLHF	TGTGCCAGCAGCTTGGCCAGGGGTGGTTCACCCCTCCACTTT
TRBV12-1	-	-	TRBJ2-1	CASSPTTGQGKNEQFF	TGTGCCAGCAGCCCCACTACGGGACAGGGCAAGAATGAGCAGTTCTTC
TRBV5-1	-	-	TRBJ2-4	CASSKEVAKNIQYF	TGCGCCAGCAGCAAAGAGGTAGCCAAAAACATTCAGTACTTC
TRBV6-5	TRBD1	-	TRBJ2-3	CASRRDRADTQYF	TGTGCCAGCAGACGGGACAGGGCAGATACGCAGTATTTT
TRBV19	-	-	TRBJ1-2	CASSLNYGYTF	TGTGCCAGTAGTCTGAACTATGGCTACACCTTC
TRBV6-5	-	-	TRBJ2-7	CASTSWPHYEQYF	TGTGCCAGCACGTCGTGGCCTCACTACGAGCAGTACTTC
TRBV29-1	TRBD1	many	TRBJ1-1	CSAIPRGMNTEAFF	TGCAGCGCTATTCCCAGGGGGATGAACACTGAAGCTTTCTTT
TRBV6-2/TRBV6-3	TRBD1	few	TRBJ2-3	CASSRTGEADTQYF	TGTGCCAGCAGTAGGACAGGTGAGGCAGATACGCAGTATTTT
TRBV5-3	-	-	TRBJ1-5	CARSLAPREAQPQHF	TGTGCCAGAAGCTTGGCTCCGAGGGAGGCTCAGCCCCAGCATTTT
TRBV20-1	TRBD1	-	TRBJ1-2	CSASQGGYYGYTF	TGCAGTGCTAGTCAGGGGGGTTACTATGGCTACACCTTC
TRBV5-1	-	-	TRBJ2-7	CASSLRTDPYEQYF	TGCGCCAGCAGCCTCCGGACAGACCCCTACGAGCAGTACTTC
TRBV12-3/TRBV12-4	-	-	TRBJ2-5	CASRRGETQYF	TGTGCCAGCCGAAGGGGGGAGACCCAGTACTTC
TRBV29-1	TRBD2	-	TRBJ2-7	CSVELVAGVPYEQYF	TGCAGCGTTGAACTGGTAGCGGGGGTCCCCTACGAGCAGTACTTC
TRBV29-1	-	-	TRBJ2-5	CSVEDWVGDLRQETQYF	TGCAGCGTTGAAGATTGGGTTGGAGATCTGAGACAAGAGACCCAGTACTTC
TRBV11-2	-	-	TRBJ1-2	CASSLATGWVGYGYTF	TGTGCCAGCAGCTTAGCTACAGGGTGGGTAGGGTATGGCTACACCTTC
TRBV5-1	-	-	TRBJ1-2	CASSLEFRGLNYGYTF	TGCGCCAGCAGCTTGGAATTCCGGGGACTGAACTATGGCTACACCTTC
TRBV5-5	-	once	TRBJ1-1	CASSFASSPRENTEAFF	TGTGCCAGCAGCTTTGCGTCCTCACCCAGGGAGAACACTGAAGCTTTCTTT